A selection of T cell receptor beta chains follows, all from one sample in a study of blood T cell repertoires in COVID-19. Sequencing used immunoSEQ multiplex PCR; TCRdb keeps in-frame clones, though not all of them. This sample has approximately 150,000 clones, with approximately 83% found just once. The sequenced material came from PBMCs or T cells enriched from blood (not recorded which). The receptors shown here come from a man aged 65-85 years who had been exposed to COVID-19. Each CDR3 is given with its conserved first and last residue. Each record gives: CDR3 length, V gene, D gene, J gene, clone size, CDR3 protein, CDR3 DNA. D genes are given only for firm matches. Clone size appears in some rows only: once, few, many, or a class for an expanded clone.

cdr3_length: 13; v_call: TRBV24-1; d_call: -; j_call: TRBJ2-2; clone_size: -; cdr3_aa: CATSDRNTGELFF; cdr3_nt: TGTGCCACCAGTGACAGGAACACCGGGGAGCTGTTTTTT
cdr3_length: 18; v_call: TRBV12-2; d_call: -; j_call: TRBJ2-5; clone_size: -; cdr3_aa: CASRFHPYGLGVSPPLYF; cdr3_nt: TGTGCAAGTCGCTTCCATCCATACGGACTAGGCGTTTCACCTCCTCTCTACTTC
cdr3_length: 12; v_call: TRBV6-5; d_call: TRBD1; j_call: TRBJ1-2; clone_size: -; cdr3_aa: CASTEGTGGYTF; cdr3_nt: TGTGCCAGCACCGAGGGGACAGGGGGCTACACCTTC
cdr3_length: 11; v_call: TRBV20-1; d_call: -; j_call: TRBJ1-4; clone_size: -; cdr3_aa: CSARRREKLFF; cdr3_nt: TGCAGTGCACGCAGGCGAGAAAAACTGTTTTTT
cdr3_length: 14; v_call: TRBV5-6; d_call: -; j_call: TRBJ2-7; clone_size: -; cdr3_aa: CASSLRLANYEQYF; cdr3_nt: TGTGCCAGCAGCTTGAGATTGGCCAACTACGAGCAGTACTTC
cdr3_length: 15; v_call: TRBV18; d_call: -; j_call: TRBJ1-3; clone_size: -; cdr3_aa: CASFATKNSGNTIYF; cdr3_nt: TGTGCCAGCTTCGCGACAAAGAACTCTGGAAACACCATATATTTT
cdr3_length: 14; v_call: TRBV13; d_call: -; j_call: TRBJ1-6; clone_size: -; cdr3_aa: CASRKGGYNSPLHF; cdr3_nt: TGTGCCAGCAGAAAAGGGGGCTATAATTCACCCCTCCACTTT
cdr3_length: 15; v_call: TRBV20-1; d_call: TRBD2; j_call: TRBJ2-1; clone_size: few; cdr3_aa: CSASPPSGSYNEQFF; cdr3_nt: TGCAGTGCTAGTCCCCCTAGCGGGAGCTACAATGAGCAGTTCTTC
cdr3_length: 15; v_call: TRBV11-2; d_call: -; j_call: TRBJ1-5; clone_size: -; cdr3_aa: CASSLVSGGNQPQHF; cdr3_nt: TGTGCCAGCAGCTTAGTTAGTGGAGGCAATCAGCCCCAGCATTTT
cdr3_length: 18; v_call: TRBV3-1/TRBV3-2; d_call: TRBD2; j_call: TRBJ2-3; clone_size: -; cdr3_aa: CASSRARMSGTWTDTQYF; cdr3_nt: TGTGCCAGCAGCCGGGCTAGGATGAGCGGGACTTGGACAGATACGCAGTATTTT